This is a list of T cell receptor beta chains from one sample in a study of cytomegalovirus exposure and HLA in healthy donors. Assay: immunoSEQ multiplex PCR; the TCRdb copy retains only in-frame clones and omits some. The table shows under 200,000 clones, with about four fifths occurring only once. The sequencing input was PBMCs. These receptors all stem from a woman aged 25 to 39 in good health and CMV-seropositive. CDR3s include the opening cysteine and the closing phenylalanine or tryptophan. Expanded clones get a size class; other rows say once, few or many, or leave the size out.

j_call	v_call	clone_size	cdr3_aa
TRBJ1-1	TRBV29-1	-	CSVEGYVTEAFF
TRBJ1-1	TRBV7-2	once	CASSLVGTGGSNTEAFF
TRBJ1-2	TRBV18	-	CASSPPGYDGYTF
TRBJ2-7	TRBV27	few	CASNLQGPRSEQYF
TRBJ2-3	TRBV29-1	-	CSVVGVPFRTDTQYF
TRBJ2-7	TRBV7-2	-	CASSSDRGLYYEQYF
TRBJ2-5	TRBV5-4	-	CASSLEGLTIETQYF
TRBJ1-1	TRBV19	once	CASRARANTEAFF
TRBJ1-2	TRBV6-5	-	CASSGDRDYGYTF
TRBJ2-2	TRBV10-3	once	CAISESEGNTGELFF
TRBJ2-1	TRBV19	-	CASTRDRSSYNEQFF
TRBJ2-3	TRBV10-3	few	CAISESTARGDTQYF
TRBJ1-2	TRBV16	-	CASSQSGRGLRKANYGYTF
TRBJ2-5	TRBV2	few	CASRREGGETQYF
TRBJ1-2	TRBV29-1	-	CSVEDRDRVGYTF
TRBJ2-2	TRBV15	-	CATSRERGTGELFF
TRBJ2-7	TRBV12-5	-	CASGLVLGGYYEQYF
TRBJ1-4	TRBV2	once	CASNAQGVTNEKLFF
TRBJ2-2	TRBV7-2	-	CASRTWGTGNTGELFF
TRBJ2-7	TRBV27	-	CASSTTGGRYEQYF
TRBJ2-5	TRBV6-5	-	CASSYSRGTGNQQYF
TRBJ1-5	TRBV4-2	-	CASSQDILDSNFNQPQHF
TRBJ1-2	TRBV14	few	CASSPGRYGYTF
TRBJ1-2	TRBV6-1	-	CASSYIPGQLGYTF
TRBJ1-1	TRBV15	-	CATTAGGAMNTEAFF
TRBJ1-1	TRBV7-2	-	CASSLLGSTEAFF
TRBJ2-7	TRBV2	once	CASSVGGAPGEQYF
TRBJ2-5	TRBV5-1	-	CASSLALRRYSRTQYF
TRBJ1-4	TRBV7-9	-	CASSLIIWPNEKLFF
TRBJ2-3	TRBV5-1	-	CASSFGTGFITDTQYF
TRBJ2-7	TRBV19	-	CASRDRAYEQYF
TRBJ1-2	TRBV7-2	-	CASSLGGTNYGYTF
TRBJ1-5	TRBV6-5	-	CASSDSPRGPQHF
TRBJ1-3	TRBV9	few	CASSVEGARGNTIYF
TRBJ1-1	TRBV7-8	-	CASSLVWQGHSNTEAFF
TRBJ2-5	TRBV2	-	CASTGTGQETQYF
TRBJ1-4	TRBV4-3	-	CASSQGQGWTNEKLFF
TRBJ2-1	TRBV5-1	-	CASNPQGAYNEQFF
TRBJ2-5	TRBV6-5	-	CASSYNPGAPRETQYF
TRBJ1-2	TRBV6-6	-	CASSYTNRRGLYGYTF
TRBJ1-1	TRBV28	few	CASSPRQAPPNTEAFF